Shown below are 3 T cell receptor beta chains from a single sample sequenced in a study of CD8+ T cells in alopecia areata. Extracted from the samples, RNA was reverse transcribed into cDNA to serve as the sequencing template. Generated by immunoSEQ multiplex PCR, the TCRdb table keeps only in-frame clones and is missing some. The sample includes 2,500 to 3,500 clones, none of them occurring once. Sequencing input: lesional skin. The source of these receptors is a C3H/HeJ mouse with alopecia areata. MHC haplotype of the mouse line: H2-k.

This clone was detected ten times or more. Any gene name here is a mouse gene name. Sequencing ends 4 residues short of the CDR3 end; the germline J gene provides the rest. The chain carries TRBV17 and TRBJ2-5, with 7 bases lining up with TRBD2. The CDR3 spans 14 residues. V shed 2 bases and J 2 bases; nucleotides not matched to a gene: 1. Germline V lookup: CDR1 MNHDT, CDR2 YYDKIL. CDR3 residues: CASSRRGGQDTQYF. CDR3 DNA, as far as it was read: TGTGCTAGCAGTAGACGGGGGGGCCAAGAC.

This clone was counted many times. Any gene name here is a mouse gene name. Partial CDR3 DNA: TGCACCTGCAGTGCAGATAAGGCAGGGCCCAACGAA. Translating it yields CTCSADKAGPNE. Given in full, the CDR3 is CTCSADKAGPNERLFF. This chain uses TRBV1 with TRBJ1-4, with D possibly TRBD1 on 5 matching bases. The read terminates 4 residues ahead of where the CDR3 ends, so the germline J gene completes it. This CDR3 has 16 amino acids. Germline V lookup: CDR1 NSQYPW, CDR2 LRSPGD (reference sequence). Trimming stripped 0 bases from V and 3 bases from J, with 11 bases between. Combining the CDR3 with reference TRBV1 and TRBJ1-4 gives the whole variable domain VTLLEQNPRWRLVPRGQAVNLRCILKNSQYPWMSWYQQDLQKQLQWLFTLRSPGDKEVKSLPGADYLATRVTDTELRLQVANMSQGRTLYCTCSADKAGPNERLFFGHGTKLSVL.

This clone was observed a handful of times. Genes here carry mouse names. Read coverage stops 4 residues before the CDR3 terminus; the germline J gene supplies the remainder. The V gene is TRBV3, the J gene TRBJ2-4; possible D gene TRBD1, 5 bases. CDR3 length: 12 residues. The germline gives CDR1 SNHLY, CDR2 FYNGKV (reference sequence). This CDR3 is CASSPRENTLYF. The sequenced CDR3 bases are TGTGCCAGCAGTCCCAGGGAAAAC.